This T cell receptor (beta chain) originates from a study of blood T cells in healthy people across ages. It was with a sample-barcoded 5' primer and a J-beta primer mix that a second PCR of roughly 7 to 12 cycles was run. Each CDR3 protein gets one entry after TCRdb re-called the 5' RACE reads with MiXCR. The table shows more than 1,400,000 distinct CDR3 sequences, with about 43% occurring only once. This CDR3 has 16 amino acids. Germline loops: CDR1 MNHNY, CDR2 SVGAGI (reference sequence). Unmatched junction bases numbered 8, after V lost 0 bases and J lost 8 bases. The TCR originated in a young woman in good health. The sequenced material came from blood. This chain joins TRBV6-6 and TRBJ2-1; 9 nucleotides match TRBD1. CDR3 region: CASSYSRDRVTDEQFF. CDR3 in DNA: TGTGCCAGCAGTTACTCCCGGGACAGGGTCACCGATGAGCAGTTCTTC.